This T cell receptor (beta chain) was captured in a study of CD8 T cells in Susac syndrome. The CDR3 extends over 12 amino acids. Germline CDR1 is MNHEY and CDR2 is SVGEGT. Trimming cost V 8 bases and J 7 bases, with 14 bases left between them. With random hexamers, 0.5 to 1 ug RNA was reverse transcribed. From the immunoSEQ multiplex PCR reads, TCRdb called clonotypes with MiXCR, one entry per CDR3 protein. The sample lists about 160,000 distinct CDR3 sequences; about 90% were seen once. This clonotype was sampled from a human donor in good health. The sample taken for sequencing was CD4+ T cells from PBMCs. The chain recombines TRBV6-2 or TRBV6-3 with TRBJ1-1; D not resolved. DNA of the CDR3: TGTGCCAGCGCTCAGGTTCACGGTGAAGCTTTCTTT. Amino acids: CASAQVHGEAFF.